This T cell receptor (beta chain) was observed in a study of regulatory T cells in long-lasting Graves disease. The CDR3 loop spans 15 amino acids. The trim removed 3 bases at V and 5 bases at J, leaving 10 bases unmatched. In germline, CDR1 is SGDLS, CDR2 YYNGEE. Indicated time point: persistent/refractory GD, antithyroid drugs over 5 years with positive TRAb. Construction of the TCR library relied on RNA isolated from PBMCs. In building TCR beta libraries, iRepertoire HTBI primers were used together with Arm-PCR of CDR3 regions. MiXCR was run by TCRdb on the multiplex PCR reads, yielding one entry per CDR3 protein. The sample includes some 430,000 distinct CDR3 sequences, 20% to 25% of them seen just once.

This chain joins TRBV9 and TRBJ1-1, with TRBD1 identical over 7 bases. Specimen: peripheral blood mononuclear cells (PBMCs), collected when the disease was refractory, from a patient treated with antithyroid drugs. This receptor was taken from a female donor with Graves disease. This CDR3 reads CASSAGQARGTEAFF. The CDR3 region has the DNA TGTGCCAGCAGCGCCGGACAGGCGAGGGGAACTGAAGCTTTCTTT.